These T cell receptor beta chains were read from a single sample in a study of shared clonotypes between healthy human individuals. This table comes from immunoSEQ multiplex PCR, and its TCRdb copy is limited to in-frame clones, with some not included. The data show about 2 million clones, 85% to 95% seen once. Sample: naive CD4+ T cells sorted from blood. These receptors all come from a man younger than 35 in good health. Both conserved end residues are part of each CDR3. D genes are given only for firm matches. Clone size is stated in some rows and not others, as once, few, many or a class when expanded.

abundance	j_gene	d_gene	v_gene	len	CDR3aa	CDR3nt
once	TRBJ1-2	NA	TRBV5-1	14	CASSLVRRQGGYTF	TGCGCCAGCAGCTTGGTTAGGAGGCAAGGGGGCTACACCTTC
NA	TRBJ1-2	TRBD1	TRBV6-5	12	CASSRTGDGYTF	TGTGCCAGCAGTCGGACAGGGGACGGCTACACCTTC
once	TRBJ2-5	NA	TRBV7-2	12	CASRSGGETQYF	TGTGCCAGCAGGTCGGGGGGCGAGACCCAGTACTTC
NA	TRBJ2-7	NA	TRBV29-1	13	CSVAQLQGYEQYF	TGCAGCGTCGCGCAATTACAGGGCTACGAGCAGTACTTC
NA	TRBJ2-3	TRBD2	TRBV6-6	16	CASSPRLAGVPDTQYF	TGTGCCAGCAGTCCAAGACTAGCGGGAGTCCCAGATACGCAGTATTTT
NA	TRBJ2-2	NA	TRBV7-8	14	CASSAVQPTGELFF	TGTGCCAGCAGCGCAGTACAGCCCACCGGGGAGCTGTTTTTT
NA	TRBJ2-7	NA	TRBV9	15	CASSVGPGRTYEQYF	TGTGCCAGCAGCGTAGGCCCGGGGAGGACCTACGAGCAGTACTTC
NA	TRBJ2-5	NA	TRBV10-3	12	CASAGSEETQYF	TGTGCCTCCGCGGGGAGCGAAGAGACCCAGTACTTC
NA	TRBJ2-1	TRBD2	TRBV6-6	15	CASTDPSGSYNEQFF	TGTGCCAGCACCGACCCTAGCGGGAGCTACAATGAGCAGTTCTTC
NA	TRBJ2-3	TRBD2	TRBV28	14	CASSLGGGTDTQYF	TGTGCCAGCAGTTTGGGCGGGGGGACAGATACGCAGTATTTT
NA	TRBJ2-3	TRBD2	TRBV27	15	CASSLRLADTDTQYF	TGTGCCAGCAGTTTGAGACTAGCGGACACAGATACGCAGTATTTT
NA	TRBJ2-2	NA	TRBV10-3	15	CAISETGLNTGELFF	TGTGCCATCAGTGAGACGGGACTGAACACCGGGGAGCTGTTTTTT
NA	TRBJ2-5	NA	TRBV6-6	14	CASSYSSGKETQYF	TGTGCCAGCAGTTACTCGAGTGGTAAAGAGACCCAGTACTTC
NA	TRBJ2-1	NA	TRBV6-5	13	CASSYLQGNEQFF	TGTGCCAGCAGTTACCTACAGGGCAATGAGCAGTTCTTC
NA	TRBJ2-5	NA	TRBV28	13	CASSPGPQETQYF	TGTGCCAGCAGCCCGGGACCACAAGAGACCCAGTACTTC
NA	TRBJ2-5	NA	TRBV25-1	14	CASSESGGGETQYF	TGTGCCAGCAGTGAGTCAGGGGGGGGAGAGACCCAGTACTTC
once	TRBJ1-2	NA	TRBV28	12	CASSYENYGYTF	TGTGCCAGCAGTTATGAGAACTATGGCTACACCTTC
NA	TRBJ2-1	TRBD2	TRBV27	14	CASRAGGPSNEQFF	TGTGCCAGCCGAGCGGGAGGGCCCTCCAATGAGCAGTTCTTC
NA	TRBJ2-2	TRBD1	TRBV11-2	16	CASSSRTGSNTGELFF	TGTGCCAGCAGCTCTAGGACAGGCTCGAACACCGGGGAGCTGTTTTTT
NA	TRBJ2-3	NA	TRBV7-2	15	CASSLRSRSVDTQYF	TGTGCCAGCAGCTTACGTTCCAGGAGTGTAGATACGCAGTATTTT
NA	TRBJ1-2	NA	TRBV18	15	CASSSVEGANYGYTF	TGTGCCAGCTCATCGGTCGAGGGAGCTAACTATGGCTACACCTTC
NA	TRBJ2-7	NA	TRBV25-1	13	CASSLLWGQEQYF	TGTGCCAGCAGTTTACTATGGGGTCAAGAGCAGTACTTC
NA	TRBJ2-6	NA	TRBV6-6	15	CASGETRSGANVLTF	TGTGCCAGCGGCGAAACACGGTCTGGGGCCAACGTCCTGACTTTC
NA	TRBJ2-5	NA	TRBV7-9	14	CASSFTSSQETQYF	TGTGCCAGCAGCTTTACTAGCAGCCAAGAGACCCAGTACTTC
NA	TRBJ1-2	NA	TRBV28	13	CASNKARDYGYTF	TGTGCCAGCAATAAGGCCAGGGACTATGGCTACACCTTC
NA	TRBJ1-4	NA	TRBV5-1	18	CASSLASQKVATNEKLFF	TGCGCCAGCAGCTTGGCTTCCCAAAAAGTGGCAACTAATGAAAAACTGTTTTTT
NA	TRBJ2-5	NA	TRBV7-2	13	CASSQTWGETQYF	TGTGCCAGCAGTCAGACTTGGGGAGAGACCCAGTACTTC
NA	TRBJ2-6	NA	TRBV5-1	15	CASSSSVAGANVLTF	TGCGCCAGCAGCTCCTCGGTTGCTGGGGCCAACGTCCTGACTTTC
NA	TRBJ1-6	NA	TRBV27	12	CASKDYNSPLHF	TGTGCCAGCAAGGACTATAATTCACCCCTCCACTTT
once	TRBJ2-5	NA	TRBV29-1	12	CSVGGDGETQYF	TGCAGCGTTGGGGGGGACGGTGAGACCCAGTACTTC
NA	TRBJ1-2	NA	TRBV10-3	13	CAISEGGSYGYTF	TGTGCCATCAGTGAGGGGGGTTCCTATGGCTACACCTTC
NA	TRBJ2-7	TRBD2	TRBV7-9	16	CASSNDGLAGESEQYF	TGTGCCAGCAGCAACGACGGACTAGCGGGCGAAAGCGAGCAGTACTTC
NA	TRBJ2-7	NA	TRBV29-1	13	CSVSGTPSYEQYF	TGCAGCGTTTCCGGGACCCCGTCCTACGAGCAGTACTTC
NA	TRBJ2-2	TRBD2	TRBV9	18	CASSEQNPGLANTGELFF	TGTGCCAGCAGCGAGCAGAACCCGGGACTAGCGAACACCGGGGAGCTGTTTTTT
NA	TRBJ2-7	NA	TRBV10-2	14	CARRPGLLTYEQYF	TGCGCCAGGCGACCGGGACTCCTAACCTACGAGCAGTACTTC
NA	TRBJ2-5	TRBD1	TRBV18	19	CASLPIPQGDLYYKETQYF	TGTGCCAGCTTACCAATACCACAGGGGGATCTCTACTACAAGGAGACCCAGTACTTC
NA	TRBJ2-5	NA	TRBV10-2	14	CASSGNRGQETQYF	TGCGCCAGCAGTGGAAATAGAGGGCAAGAGACCCAGTACTTC
NA	TRBJ1-2	NA	TRBV6-1	14	CASSEAWGGLGYTF	TGTGCCAGCAGTGAAGCTTGGGGGGGCTTGGGCTACACCTTC
NA	TRBJ1-1	TRBD1	TRBV10-2	15	CASRVGQGAPTEAFF	TGCGCCAGCAGAGTTGGACAGGGGGCGCCTACTGAAGCTTTCTTT
NA	TRBJ1-5	NA	TRBV28	15	CASSTPDTSNQPQHF	TGTGCCAGCAGCACCCCCGACACGAGCAATCAGCCCCAGCATTTT
NA	TRBJ2-7	NA	TRBV19	14	CASSPPGDLYEQYF	TGTGCCAGTAGCCCTCCGGGAGACCTCTACGAGCAGTACTTC
NA	TRBJ1-2	TRBD1	TRBV7-8	14	CASSVDRGNYGYTF	TGTGCCAGCAGCGTCGACAGGGGCAACTATGGCTACACCTTC
NA	TRBJ1-5	NA	TRBV6-5	15	CASRSDRKGNQPQHF	TGTGCCAGCAGATCCGACAGGAAAGGCAATCAGCCCCAGCATTTT
NA	TRBJ2-7	TRBD2	TRBV15	14	CATSRLGGSYEQYF	TGTGCCACCAGCAGACTGGGGGGGTCCTACGAGCAGTACTTC
few	TRBJ1-6	NA	TRBV30	12	CAWSVRGSPLHF	TGTGCCTGGAGTGTACGGGGGTCACCCCTCCACTTT
NA	TRBJ2-1	NA	TRBV11-2	11	CASSSVTEQFF	TGTGCCAGCAGCTCCGTGACTGAGCAGTTCTTC
NA	TRBJ1-2	NA	TRBV30	15	CAWSPQDQRGYGYTF	TGTGCCTGGAGTCCCCAGGACCAACGTGGCTATGGCTACACCTTC
NA	TRBJ2-7	TRBD2	TRBV30	13	CAWAAGGDYEQYF	TGTGCCTGGGCTGCGGGGGGGGACTACGAGCAGTACTTC
NA	TRBJ1-2	NA	TRBV7-2	16	CASSLAAVGQSYGYTF	TGTGCCAGCAGCTTAGCGGCAGTTGGCCAGAGCTATGGCTACACCTTC
NA	TRBJ1-2	NA	TRBV5-4	15	CASSLEETRSYGYTF	TGTGCCAGCAGCTTGGAAGAAACAAGGTCCTATGGCTACACCTTC
NA	TRBJ1-2	TRBD1	TRBV9	15	CASSLYGTGNYGYTF	TGTGCCAGCAGCCTCTACGGGACAGGGAACTATGGCTACACCTTC
NA	TRBJ2-7	TRBD1	TRBV6-5	15	CASSRGQGQSYEQYF	TGTGCCAGCAGCCGCGGACAGGGGCAGTCCTACGAGCAGTACTTC